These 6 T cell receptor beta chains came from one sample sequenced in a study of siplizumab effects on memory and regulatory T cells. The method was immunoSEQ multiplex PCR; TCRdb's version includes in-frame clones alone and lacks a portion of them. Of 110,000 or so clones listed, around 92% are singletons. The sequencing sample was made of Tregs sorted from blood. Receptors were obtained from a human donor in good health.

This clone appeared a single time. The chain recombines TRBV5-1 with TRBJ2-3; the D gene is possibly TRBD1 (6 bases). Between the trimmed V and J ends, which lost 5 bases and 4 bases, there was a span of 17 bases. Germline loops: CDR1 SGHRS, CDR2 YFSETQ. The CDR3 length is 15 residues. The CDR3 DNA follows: TGCGCCAGCAGACCAGGGGCGCTTGGGCCAGATACGCAGTATTTT. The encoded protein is CASRPGALGPDTQYF.

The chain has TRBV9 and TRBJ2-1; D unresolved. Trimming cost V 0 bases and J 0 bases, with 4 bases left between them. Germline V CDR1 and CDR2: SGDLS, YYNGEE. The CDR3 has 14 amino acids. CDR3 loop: CASSVGSSYNEQFF. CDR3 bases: TGTGCCAGCAGCGTAGGGAGCTCCTACAATGAGCAGTTCTTC. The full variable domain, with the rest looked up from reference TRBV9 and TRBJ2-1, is DSGVTQTPKHLITATGQRVTLRCSPRSGDLSVYWYQQSLDQGLQFLIQYYNGEERAKGNILERFSAQQFPDLHSELNLSSLELGDSALYFCASSVGSSYNEQFFGPGTRLTVL.

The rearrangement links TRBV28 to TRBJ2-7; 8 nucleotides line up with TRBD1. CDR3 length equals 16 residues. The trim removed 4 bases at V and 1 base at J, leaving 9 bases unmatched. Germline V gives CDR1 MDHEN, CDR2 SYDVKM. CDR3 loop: CASSSFGQGVSYEQYF. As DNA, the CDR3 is TGTGCCAGCAGTTCGTTCGGACAGGGCGTTTCCTACGAGCAGTACTTC.

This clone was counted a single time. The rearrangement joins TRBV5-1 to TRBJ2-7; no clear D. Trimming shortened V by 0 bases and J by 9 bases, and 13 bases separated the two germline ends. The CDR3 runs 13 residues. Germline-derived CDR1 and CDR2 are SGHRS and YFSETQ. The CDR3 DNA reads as TGCGCCAGCAGCTTGGAAACGGGTCTTGGGCAGTACTTC. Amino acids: CASSLETGLGQYF.

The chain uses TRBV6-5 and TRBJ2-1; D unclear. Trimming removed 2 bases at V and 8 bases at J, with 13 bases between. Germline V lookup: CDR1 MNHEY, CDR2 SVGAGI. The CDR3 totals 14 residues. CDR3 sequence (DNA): TGTGCCAGCAGTTACACGGCCGCTGGCGATGAGCAGTTCTTC. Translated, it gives CASSYTAAGDEQFF.

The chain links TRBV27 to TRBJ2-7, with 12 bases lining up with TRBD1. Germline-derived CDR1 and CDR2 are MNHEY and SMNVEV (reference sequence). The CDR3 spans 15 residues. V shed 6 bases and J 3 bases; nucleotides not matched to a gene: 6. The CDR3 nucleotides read TGTGCCAGCAGGAAGGGGACAGGGGGCTACTACGAGCAGTACTTC. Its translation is CASRKGTGGYYEQYF.